A single sample is the source of the 13 T cell receptor beta chains below, sequenced in a study of blood T cell repertoires in COVID-19. Some clones are missing from TCRdb's copy, which holds only in-frame ones; the method was immunoSEQ multiplex PCR. Of approximately 220,000 clones listed, roughly 89% are singletons. Sequenced input: peripheral blood. These receptors came from a man aged 60 to 69 who had recovered from COVID-19.

This chain joins TRBV29-1 and TRBJ1-1, with TRBD1 matching 8 bases. Germline CDR1 is SQVTM and CDR2 is ANQGSEA. Losses at the gene ends were 7 bases for V and 8 bases for J; bases not matched to a gene: 3. The length of the CDR3 is 10 residues. This chain's CDR3 is CSARTGEAFF. CDR3 sequence (DNA): TGCAGCGCCCGGACAGGGGAAGCTTTCTTT.

The chain couples TRBV10-3 to TRBJ2-7; tentative D call: TRBD2 (6 bases). CDR1 is ENHRY, CDR2 SYGVKD, per germline. This CDR3 region has 12 residues. The V end lost 11 bases, the J end lost 5 bases, and 16 bases lay between the germline ends. CDR3 in amino acids: CAVRRAGDEQYF. The CDR3 coding sequence is TGTGCCGTCCGGAGGGCGGGTGACGAGCAGTACTTC.

The rearrangement uses TRBV6-4 and TRBJ1-2, with 8 bases that match TRBD1. The germline gives CDR1 MRHNA, CDR2 SNTAGT. V dropped 6 bases and J dropped 8; count of bases not matched to a gene: 11. The CDR3 runs to 14 residues. CDR3 in amino acids: CASSPDRAAWGYTF. CDR3 DNA sequence: TGTGCCAGCAGCCCGGACAGGGCGGCTTGGGGCTACACCTTC.

This chain joins TRBV11-1 and TRBJ2-7; 10 bases match TRBD1. The CDR3 has 14 residues. Unmatched junction bases numbered 5, after V lost 7 bases and J lost 2 bases. CDR1 is SGHAT and CDR2 is FQDESV in the germline V gene (reference sequence). The CDR3 loop is CASIAGTGAYEQYF. The CDR3 DNA reads as TGTGCCAGCATCGCCGGGACAGGGGCCTACGAGCAGTACTTC.

The V call is TRBV2, the J call TRBJ2-2; 8 nucleotides line up with TRBD1. With V trimmed by 5 bases and J by 6 bases, 8 bases remained unmatched. Germline V gives CDR1 SNHLY, CDR2 FYNNEI. This CDR3 contains 15 residues. The CDR3 DNA follows: TGTGCCAGCAGTCCCAGGACAGGGCGGGCCGGGGAGCTGTTTTTT. It encodes CASSPRTGRAGELFF. The full variable domain, in which reference TRBV2 and TRBJ2-2 provide the parts outside the CDR3, is EPEVTQTPSHQVTQMGQEVILRCVPISNHLYFYWYRQILGQKVEFLVSFYNNEISEKSEIFDDQFSVERPDGSNFTLKIRSTKLEDSAMYFCASSPRTGRAGELFFGEGSRLTVL.

The chain joins TRBV12-3 or TRBV12-4 to TRBJ2-3; weak D call: TRBD1 (6 bases). The CDR3 covers 13 residues. V shed 4 bases and J shed 4 bases, with 9 bases lying between them. The CDR3 reads CASSSNRADTQYF. The DNA of the CDR3 is TGTGCCAGCAGTTCCAACAGGGCAGATACGCAGTATTTT.

The rearrangement links TRBV6-2 or TRBV6-3 to TRBJ1-2; no reliable D call. V shed 6 bases and J shed 4 bases, with 18 bases lying between them. Germline V lookup: CDR1 MNHEY, CDR2 SVGEGT. The CDR3 contains 15 residues. The CDR3 spells CASSRGLSSTYGYTF. DNA for the CDR3: TGTGCCAGCAGCCGAGGACTGTCTTCAACCTATGGCTACACCTTC.

The sample holds one count of this clone. The chain recombines TRBV15 with TRBJ2-3; 8 bases agree with TRBD2. V lost 0 bases, J lost 3 bases, and 2 bases stayed unmatched. The CDR3 is 15 residues long. The germline V gene has CDR1 LNHNV and CDR2 YYDKDF (reference sequence). CDR3: CATSRDVAGTDTQYF. The CDR3 DNA reads TGTGCCACCAGCAGAGATGTAGCGGGGACAGATACGCAGTATTTT.

V gene TRBV28 combines with J gene TRBJ2-1; 9 nucleotides agree with TRBD1. J lost 8 bases, V lost 5 bases, and 7 bases had no gene match. Germline CDR1 reads MDHEN; CDR2 reads SYDVKM. This CDR3 has 14 amino acids. The CDR3 coding sequence is TGTGCCAGCAGTCCCGGGACAGGGAGATATGAGCAGTTCTTC. Amino acid sequence: CASSPGTGRYEQFF.

In the case of this clone: The sample contains more than one DNA sequence encoding this CDR3. The chain is built from TRBV19 and TRBJ2-7; weak D call: TRBD2 (6 bases). This CDR3 spans 14 amino acids. The germline V gene encodes CDR1 LNHDA and CDR2 SQIVND (reference sequence). V was clipped by 6 bases and J by 2 bases, with 14 bases between them. The CDR3 nucleotides read TGTGCCAGTAGCTCCGGGACTGGAACCTACGAGCAGTACTTC. Translating it yields CASSSGTGTYEQYF. The full variable domain, completed using reference TRBV19 and TRBJ2-7, is DGGITQSPKYLFRKEGQNVTLSCEQNLNHDAMYWYRQDPGQGLRLIYYSQIVNDFQKGDIAEGYSVSREKKESFPLTVTSAQKNPTAFYLCASSSGTGTYEQYFGPGTRLTVT.

The chain combines TRBV6-5 with TRBJ2-7; 9 positions match TRBD1. CDR3 length: 14 residues. Per the germline V gene, CDR1 is MNHEY and CDR2 is SVGAGI. Trimming at V came to 6 bases and at J to 4 bases, leaving 7 bases not matched to a gene. CDR3 region: CASRLGQGKYEQYF. The DNA of the CDR3 is TGTGCCAGCAGGCTGGGACAGGGTAAATACGAGCAGTACTTC.

The gene calls are TRBV30 and TRBJ2-5, with TRBD2 as a possible D gene (5 bases). The CDR3 contains 16 residues. In germline, CDR1 is GTSNPN, CDR2 SVGIG (reference sequence). Trimming took off 5 bases at V and 0 bases at J, with 19 bases between the two ends. The CDR3 DNA reads TGTGCCTGGGGGCCGGGGAGAACTAAGAACCAAGAGACCCAGTACTTC. Protein: CAWGPGRTKNQETQYF.

The chain couples TRBV7-8 to TRBJ2-7, with D hard to call. CDR3 size: 14 residues. Germline-derived CDR1 and CDR2 are SGHVS and FQNEAQ. V was clipped by 3 bases and J by 5 bases, with 14 bases between them. CDR3: CASSFGSPGDEQYF. Here the CDR3 DNA reads TGTGCCAGCAGCTTTGGGTCCCCCGGAGACGAGCAGTACTTC.